A single sample is the source of the 18 T cell receptor beta chains below, sequenced in a study. TCRdb re-called the RT-PCR reads through MiXCR, storing one row per CDR3 protein. The sample records about 680,000 distinct CDR3 sequences, 13% to 15% being singletons. The specimen was memory CD4+ T cells from blood. These receptors all come from a female donor in good health, serving as a healthy control.

This rearrangement joins TRBV19 to TRBJ2-1, with 8 nucleotides matching TRBD2. The CDR3 is 16 amino acids. CDR1 is LNHDA and CDR2 is SQIVND in the germline V gene (reference sequence). Germline trimming cut 1 base from V and 0 bases from J; bases unmatched to any gene: 2. DNA of the CDR3: TGTGCCAGTAGTATAGTTAGCGGGAACTCCTACAATGAGCAGTTCTTC. This gives the protein CASSIVSGNSYNEQFF.

This clonotype was counted only a few times. The genes are TRBV5-6 and TRBJ1-2; tentative D call: TRBD1 (5 bases). The germline V and J ends were trimmed by 3 bases and 7 bases, with 16 bases remaining between them. Germline CDR1 is SGHDT and CDR2 is YYEEEE. This CDR3 region has 14 residues. The CDR3: CASSSRGFPAGYTF. CDR3 nucleotide sequence: TGTGCCAGCAGCTCAAGGGGTTTTCCTGCTGGCTACACCTTC.

The chain carries TRBV20-1 and TRBJ1-1, with no clear D. The CDR3 is 11 residues long. The germline V gene has CDR1 DFQATT and CDR2 SNEGSKA (reference sequence). V lost 4 bases and J lost 8, with 11 bases in between. The CDR3 bases are TGCAGTGCTACCCCTTTCAGAGAAGCTTTCTTT. This codes for CSATPFREAFF.

The rearrangement joins TRBV28 to TRBJ1-5; D remains unclear. The CDR3 consists of 13 residues. V was shortened by 6 bases and J by 4 bases, with 10 bases between the two germline ends. Germline values: CDR1 MDHEN, CDR2 SYDVKM. The CDR3 region is CASSQNGNQPQHF. In DNA form, the CDR3 reads TGTGCCAGCAGCCAGAATGGAAATCAGCCCCAGCATTTT.

This clonotype was counted many times. This chain uses TRBV24-1 with TRBJ2-3; 7 bases are a match to TRBD1. Germline CDR1 reads KGHDR; CDR2 reads SFDVKD. V was clipped by 0 bases and J by 1 base; unmatched bases: 0. This CDR3 has 15 amino acids. For the CDR3, the DNA is TGTGCCACCAGTGATTTGGGACAGGGCACAGATACGCAGTATTTT. Protein sequence: CATSDLGQGTDTQYF.

The V gene is TRBV9, the J gene TRBJ1-1; weak D call: TRBD1 (5 bases). The germline V gene has CDR1 SGDLS and CDR2 YYNGEE. There are 15 residues in the CDR3. The V gene lost 4 bases and the J gene lost 3 bases, with 16 bases spanning the gap. CDR3 residues: CASSPPGGWYTEAFF. The CDR3 bases are TGTGCCAGCAGCCCTCCGGGGGGGTGGTACACTGAAGCTTTCTTT.

The table lists this clonotype with a few counts. The chain employs TRBV4-2 and TRBJ2-7, with D maybe TRBD1 (5 bases). In germline, CDR1 is LGHNA, CDR2 YNFKEQ. The ends were cut back, 3 bases at V and 2 bases at J, with 11 bases in the middle. CDR3 length: 14 residues. The CDR3 loop is CASSQEQATYEQYF. CDR3 DNA sequence: TGTGCCAGCAGCCAGGAACAGGCGACCTACGAGCAGTACTTC.

V usage is TRBV7-7 and J usage is TRBJ2-1; possibly TRBD1 for D (6 bases). In germline, CDR1 is SSHAT, CDR2 FNYEAQ (reference sequence). This CDR3 is built from 15 residues. Trimming pared 4 bases from V and 2 bases from J, leaving 12 bases between. The CDR3 loop is CASSSRGIPYNEQFF. CDR3 nucleotide sequence: TGTGCCAGCAGCTCCAGGGGAATCCCCTACAATGAGCAGTTCTTC.

This clonotype was counted a few times. The chain has TRBV20-1 and TRBJ2-5; a possible D gene is TRBD2 (6 bases). Trimming left V 0 bases short and J 4 bases short, with 15 bases between. Germline assignment: CDR1 DFQATT and CDR2 SNEGSKA (reference sequence). CDR3 size: 15 residues. The CDR3 region is CSARDPKGTGETQYF. CDR3 bases: TGCAGTGCTAGAGACCCTAAGGGGACTGGAGAGACCCAGTACTTC.

The chain joins TRBV12-3 or TRBV12-4 to TRBJ1-3, with 7 bases fitting TRBD1. V was pared by 5 bases and J by 8 bases, with 3 bases of the junction left unmatched. CDR3 length equals 12 residues. The CDR3 DNA is TGTGCCAGCAGTCCACAGGGGTACACCATATATTTT. Translated, it gives CASSPQGYTIYF.

CDR3 in DNA: TGCAGCGTGGTCGCGGACAGGGGATATGAAAAACTGTTTTTT. Protein sequence: CSVVADRGYEKLFF. This chain joins TRBV29-1 and TRBJ1-4; TRBD1 matches at 9 bases. The CDR3 is 14 amino acids. V lost 6 bases, J lost 6 bases, and 8 bases stayed unmatched. Germline V lookup: CDR1 SQVTM, CDR2 ANQGSEA.

The sample holds many counts of this clonotype. V is TRBV6-4 and J is TRBJ2-1; D possibly uses TRBD1 or TRBD2 (5 bases each). V was trimmed by 2 bases and J by 7 bases, leaving 9 bases between them. CDR1 and CDR2 (germline): MRHNA, SNTAGT. This CDR3 comprises 13 residues. DNA of the CDR3: TGTGCCAGCAGTGACGGTGAGGGGAATGAGCAGTTCTTC. It is translated as CASSDGEGNEQFF.

The genes are TRBV19 and TRBJ2-7, with TRBD1 matching 8 bases. CDR3 size: 14 residues. Germline V gene data show CDR1 as LNHDA and CDR2 as SQIVND (reference sequence). Germline trimming cut 5 bases from V and 4 bases from J; bases unmatched to any gene: 7. CDR3 in DNA: TGTGCCAGTAGTGCCTGGACAGGGAGGTACGAGCAGTACTTC. Residues: CASSAWTGRYEQYF.

V is TRBV18 and J is TRBJ2-7; D ambiguous. V was clipped by 4 bases and J by 6 bases, with 10 bases between them. The CDR3 runs 12 residues. Germline V gene data show CDR1 as KGHSH and CDR2 as LQKENI. This chain's CDR3 is CASSLFRSEQYF. CDR3 coding DNA: TGTGCCAGCTCACTTTTTCGTTCCGAGCAGTACTTC.

This clonotype was recorded a few times. This chain joins TRBV9 and TRBJ2-1; no reliable D call. The CDR3 spans 15 residues. CDR1 and CDR2 (germline): SGDLS, YYNGEE. V was pared by 4 bases and J by 1 base, with 12 bases between. CDR3 sequence (DNA): TGTGCCAGCAGCCCATATGATGGGTCCTACAATGAGCAGTTCTTC. Protein product: CASSPYDGSYNEQFF.

Many counts were recorded for this clonotype. The chain couples TRBV5-1 to TRBJ2-1; 14 nucleotides agree with TRBD2. CDR3 size: 17 residues. Trimming took 4 bases from V and 3 from J; bases not matched to a gene: 6. Germline CDR1 SGHRS, CDR2 YFSETQ. CDR3: CASSPGLAGGGYNEQFF. The CDR3 bases are TGCGCCAGCAGCCCTGGACTAGCGGGAGGTGGCTACAATGAGCAGTTCTTC.

This sequence joins TRBV4-2 and TRBJ2-5, with TRBD2 identical over 8 bases. This CDR3 contains 17 residues. From germline, CDR1 is LGHNA and CDR2 YNFKEQ. V was pared by 0 bases and J by 4 bases, with 10 bases of the junction left unmatched. The CDR3 DNA is TGTGCCAGCAGCCAAGATCAGACGGCGGGAGGCCTAGAGACCCAGTACTTC. Amino acid sequence: CASSQDQTAGGLETQYF.

This sequence joins TRBV27 and TRBJ1-5; tentative D call: TRBD1 (6 bases). Germline V lookup: CDR1 MNHEY, CDR2 SMNVEV (reference sequence). Trimming removed 4 bases at V and 6 bases at J, with 19 bases between. The CDR3 totals 16 residues. CDR3 amino acids: CASSSPGGAGGQPQHF. The CDR3 DNA is TGTGCCAGCAGTTCCCCGGGGGGGGCCGGAGGTCAGCCCCAGCATTTT.